This section outlines one T cell receptor (beta chain) sequence together with its context. What it binds is not known. This sample was taken from a study of shared clonotypes between healthy human individuals. General observations from the study: Around 5% of naive CD4 clonotypes were common to a few donors.

This CDR3 has 15 amino acids. Germline V CDR1 and CDR2: MDHEN, SYDVKM. V shed 8 bases, J shed 1 base, and the junction held 5 bases outside the gene matches. Sequencing was performed with immunoSEQ multiplex PCR; in TCRdb, only in-frame clones are kept and a portion is missing. The data contain some 1.5 million clones, nearly 99% of them singletons. The sequenced material came from naive CD4+ T cells sorted from blood. The subset denotes: CD45RA+ positively selected. The origin of this receptor is a man aged 25-40 years in good health. The chain combines TRBV28 with TRBJ2-1; TRBD2 aligns across 10 bases. The CDR3 region is CASPASGRSYNEQFF. Written as DNA, the CDR3 is TGTGCCAGCCCAGCTAGCGGGAGATCCTACAATGAGCAGTTCTTC. Filled out from reference TRBV28 and TRBJ2-1, the complete variable domain reads DVKVTQSSRYLVKRTGEKVFLECVQDMDHENMFWYRQDPGLGLRLIYFSYDVKMKEKGDIPEGYSVSREKKERFSLILESASTNQTSMYLCASPASGRSYNEQFFGPGTRLTVL.